A single sample is the source of the 20 T cell receptor beta chains below, sequenced in a study of cytomegalovirus exposure and HLA in healthy donors. Primers for the PCR totalled 60 Vbeta and 13 Jbeta. Libraries were prepared by immunoSEQ multiplex PCR; TCRdb keeps only in-frame clonotypes and omits some of them. The sample consists of about 120,000 clones, approximately 80% of them appearing once. The sample taken for sequencing was PBMCs. Every receptor here comes from a female donor in good health and CMV-seronegative.

This clone occurred once. The rearrangement links TRBV5-6 to TRBJ2-3; a possible D gene is TRBD2 (5 bases). CDR1 and CDR2 (germline): SGHDT, YYEEEE. Between the trimmed V and J ends, which lost 4 bases and 14 bases, there was a span of 17 bases. This CDR3 has 12 amino acids. In DNA form, the CDR3 reads TGTGCCAGCAGCAACGGACGTCGGAGGCCGTATTTT. Translation gives CASSNGRRRPYF.

The J gene is TRBJ2-7, the V gene TRBV7-9, with a possible D match to TRBD2 (7 bases). CDR3 size: 14 residues. Trimming stripped 1 base from V and 2 bases from J, with 9 bases between. Germline V lookup: CDR1 SEHNR, CDR2 FQNEAQ (reference sequence). CDR3 nucleotide sequence: TGTGCCAGCAGCTTAGGCGGGGGCCCCTACGAGCAGTACTTC. This translates into CASSLGGGPYEQYF.

The chain uses TRBV5-1 and TRBJ2-1; tentative D call: TRBD1 (5 bases). Germline V lookup: CDR1 SGHRS, CDR2 YFSETQ. The CDR3 sequence is 18 residues long. The V gene lost 4 bases and the J gene lost 0 bases, with 20 bases spanning the gap. The CDR3 DNA sequence: TGCGCCAGCAGCAGGCTCCACAGCGACAGAAGCTCCTACAATGAGCAGTTCTTC. Translated: CASSRLHSDRSSYNEQFF.

The V gene is TRBV7-9, the J gene TRBJ1-2; 8 positions match TRBD1. The V and J ends lost 6 bases and 4 bases, in that order; junction bases with no gene match: 10. Per germline, CDR1 SEHNR and CDR2 FQNEAQ (reference sequence). The CDR3 runs to 15 residues. The CDR3 nucleotides are TGTGCCAGCAGTTTAACAGGGGGTGTTACCTATGGCTACACCTTC. Translating gives CASSLTGGVTYGYTF.

The chain joins TRBV11-2 to TRBJ2-3; D is possibly TRBD1 or TRBD2 (5 bases each). V was cut by 5 bases and J by 9 bases, with 18 bases left in between. The CDR3 has 14 amino acids. Germline assignment: CDR1 SGHAT and CDR2 FQNNGV. The CDR3 here is CASSLGERVSTQYF. Written as DNA, the CDR3 is TGTGCCAGCAGCCTAGGGGAGAGGGTTAGCACGCAGTATTTT.

The rearrangement uses TRBV27 and TRBJ1-2; no clear D. Germline-derived CDR1 and CDR2 are MNHEY and SMNVEV (reference sequence). V shed 2 bases and J shed 8 bases, with 12 bases lying between them. This CDR3 has 13 residues. This CDR3 is CASSLGNGYGYTF. CDR3 nucleotides: TGTGCCAGCAGTTTAGGAAACGGGTACGGCTACACCTTC.

This clone was seen more than once but under ten times. A junction boundary mismatches the germline segment, possibly from a read error. V gene TRBV7-7 combines with J gene TRBJ2-1, with a possible D match to TRBD1 (5 bases). The CDR3 consists of 13 residues. The germline V gene has CDR1 SSHAT and CDR2 FNYEAQ (reference sequence). This CDR3 is CASSHRWGHEQFF. DNA for the CDR3: TGTGCTAGCAGCCACAGGTGGGGCCATGAGCAGTTCTTC.

CDR3 sequence: CASSKSRAGDTEAFF. CDR3 DNA: TGTGCCAGCAGTAAGTCGAGGGCGGGGGACACTGAAGCTTTCTTT. The chain has TRBV27 and TRBJ1-1, with D possibly TRBD1 on 5 matching bases. The CDR3 runs 15 residues. CDR1 and CDR2 from the germline V gene are MNHEY and SMNVEV (reference sequence). Deletions cut 5 bases from V and 3 bases from J, with 16 bases between.

The chain uses TRBV29-1 and TRBJ1-2, with unresolved D. The germline V gene encodes CDR1 SQVTM and CDR2 ANQGSEA. V lost 0 bases to trimming and J lost 0 bases, with 5 bases between them. The CDR3 runs 13 residues. CDR3 sequence reads: CSVEDPANYGYTF. DNA for the CDR3: TGCAGCGTTGAAGATCCCGCTAACTATGGCTACACCTTC.

In DNA, the CDR3 is TGTGCCAGCAGTGACGGGCTAGCGGGGGGGCGGGTCACAGATACGCAGTATTTT. Its translation is CASSDGLAGGRVTDTQYF. The chain combines TRBV2 with TRBJ2-3; TRBD2 aligns across 12 bases. This CDR3 has 18 residues. Trimming at V came to 3 bases and at J to 2 bases, leaving 9 bases not matched to a gene. Germline V gene lookup returns CDR1 SNHLY and CDR2 FYNNEI.

This sequence joins TRBV9 and TRBJ1-4; 9 positions agree with TRBD1. V dropped 0 bases and J dropped 7; count of bases not matched to a gene: 16. The CDR3 covers 19 residues. In germline, CDR1 is SGDLS, CDR2 YYNGEE. CDR3 region: CASSVDPLRDRAGSEKLFF. The CDR3 DNA sequence: TGTGCCAGCAGCGTAGACCCTCTACGGGACAGGGCGGGAAGTGAAAAACTGTTTTTT.

The chain couples TRBV6-1 to TRBJ1-5; D might be TRBD1 (5 bases). V lost 0 bases, J lost 3 bases, and 9 bases lay in between. CDR3 length: 15 residues. CDR1 is MNHNS, CDR2 SASEGT, per germline. The CDR3 region has the DNA TGTGCCAGCAGTGAAGCGGGGGGGGTCAATCAGCCCCAGCATTTT. It translates to CASSEAGGVNQPQHF.

The chain links TRBV4-3 to TRBJ2-3; TRBD2 is a possible D gene (6 bases). Germline lookup yields CDR1 LGHNA and CDR2 YSLEER. The CDR3 length is 22 residues. Trimming stripped 0 bases from V and 0 bases from J, with 28 bases between. In DNA, the CDR3 is TGCGCCAGCAGCCAAGATATAGGTGGTGCGTATAGCGGAAAGCCTAGCACAGATACGCAGTATTTT. This gives the protein CASSQDIGGAYSGKPSTDTQYF.

CDR3 coding DNA: TGTGCCAGCAGTGAGACTAGCGGGGGGGCTAGAACGCAGTATTTT. Translating it yields CASSETSGGARTQYF. The rearrangement joins TRBV6-1 to TRBJ2-3, with TRBD2 identical over 14 bases. CDR3 length: 15 residues. Germline-derived CDR1 and CDR2 are MNHNS and SASEGT. Trimming took 3 bases from V and 9 from J; bases not matched to a gene: 5.

The chain recombines TRBV30 with TRBJ2-5; 10 bases agree with TRBD1. CDR3 length equals 13 residues. Looked up from germline, CDR1 is GTSNPN and CDR2 is SVGIG (reference sequence). Trimming took 2 bases from V and 6 from J; bases not matched to a gene: 3. CDR3 sequence (DNA): TGTGCCTGGAGTACGGGACAGGGGAAGACCCAGTACTTC. Its translation: CAWSTGQGKTQYF.

The rearrangement links TRBV10-3 to TRBJ1-2, with TRBD1 matching over 12 bases. Losses at the gene ends were 2 bases for V and 5 bases for J; bases not matched to a gene: 6. The CDR3 runs to 16 residues. The germline V gene encodes CDR1 ENHRY and CDR2 SYGVKD. CDR3 region: CAISEKGTGGTYGYTF. DNA for the CDR3: TGTGCCATCAGTGAGAAGGGGACAGGGGGCACTTATGGCTACACCTTC.

A remark on this clone: The DNA is omitted, as the CDR3 cannot be located on it reliably, and the CDR3 follows TCRdb's listing. The V call is TRBV19, the J call TRBJ1-2; the table assigns TRBD1, which was not confirmed against the DNA. Germline V CDR1 and CDR2: LNHDA, SQIVND (reference sequence). The CDR3 is 14 amino acids in total, end residues counted. The CDR3: CASLGQVRRRGYTF.

On this clone itself: One end of the junction varies from germline; a read error may be responsible. V gene TRBV11-2 combines with J gene TRBJ1-2; 11 nucleotides match TRBD1. Germline V lookup: CDR1 SGHAT, CDR2 FQNNGV. The CDR3 sequence is 16 residues long. CDR3 in DNA: TGTGCCAGCAGCTCCGGAAGGGACAGGGGGGAGCTTGGCTGCACCTTC. Amino acid sequence: CASSSGRDRGELGCTF.

This clone has more than one count but fewer than ten. The V and J genes are TRBV7-9 and TRBJ1-1; no firm D call. This CDR3 region has 14 residues. V lost 5 bases and J 1 base, leaving 11 bases between the germline ends. The germline CDR1 and CDR2 sequences are SEHNR and FQNEAQ (reference sequence). The CDR3 nucleotides are TGTGCCAGCAGCACCGGACGGGAGAACACTGAAGCTTTCTTT. It is translated as CASSTGRENTEAFF.

The chain joins TRBV27 to TRBJ2-1; TRBD2 matches 9 bases. The CDR3 totals 15 residues. The J segment lost 4 bases and the V segment lost 6 bases, leaving 7 bases of the junction unmatched. The germline V gene has CDR1 MNHEY and CDR2 SMNVEV (reference sequence). CDR3: CASREAGGRYNEQFF. The CDR3, as DNA: TGTGCCAGCAGGGAAGCGGGGGGTCGTTACAATGAGCAGTTCTTC.